Shown below are 5 T cell receptor beta chains from a single sample sequenced in a study of early T cells in non-severe SARS-CoV-2 infection. TCRdb passed the 5' RACE reads through MiXCR, listing each CDR3 protein once. The sample lists 40,000 to 55,000 distinct CDR3 sequences, roughly 7.7% occurring once. The specimen was whole blood. These receptors came from an adult who was a healthcare worker with PCR-confirmed SARS-CoV-2 infection or an uninfected control (not recorded which).

This clonotype showed up just a few times. The chain is built from TRBV5-1 and TRBJ2-1; D unclear. There are 11 residues in the CDR3. V lost 2 bases, J lost 8 bases, and 5 bases lay in between. Per the germline V gene, CDR1 is SGHRS and CDR2 is YFSETQ. The CDR3 DNA sequence: TGCGCCAGCAGCTTATTAGATGAGCAGTTCTTC. It codes for CASSLLDEQFF. Complete variable domain (other parts from reference TRBV5-1 and TRBJ2-1): KAGVTQTPRYLIKTRGQQVTLSCSPISGHRSVSWYQQTPGQGLQFLFEYFSETQRNKGNFPGRFSGRQFSNSRSEMNVSTLELGDSALYLCASSLLDEQFFGPGTRLTVL.

The chain joins TRBV29-1 to TRBJ2-3, with 8 positions matching TRBD1. The CDR3 consists of 20 residues. Trimming cost V 0 bases and J 5 bases; bases outside gene matches: 22. Germline V gene lookup returns CDR1 SQVTM and CDR2 ANQGSEA. The CDR3, as DNA: TGCAGCGTTGAAGATCCGTTCGCGAGCCGGACAGGGCGGTATCAAGATACGCAGTATTTT. Its translation is CSVEDPFASRTGRYQDTQYF.

This clonotype has a count of ten or more. V is TRBV10-2 and J is TRBJ1-5, with a weak D call TRBD1 (5 bases). This CDR3 region has 14 residues. V lost 6 bases to trimming and J lost 2 bases, with 11 bases between them. Germline lookup yields CDR1 WSHSY and CDR2 SAAADI. DNA of the CDR3: TGCGCCAGCAGCTCTGGGGGGGGCAATCAGCCCCAGCATTTT. The encoded protein is CASSSGGGNQPQHF.

At least ten counts were recorded for this clonotype. The CDR3 DNA reads TGCAGCGTTCAGACCCCGAACTCCTACGAGCAGTACTTC. Amino acids: CSVQTPNSYEQYF. The chain couples TRBV29-1 to TRBJ2-7; D uncertain. The CDR3 sequence is 13 residues long. Germline V CDR1 and CDR2: SQVTM, ANQGSEA. V dropped 5 bases and J dropped 0 bases, with 11 bases sitting between them.

This clonotype has more than one count but fewer than ten. Being one base from a much bigger clone, this may be a read error. The V and J genes are TRBV9 and TRBJ1-5; the D is unclear. The CDR3 is 15 amino acids. The germline V gene has CDR1 SGDLS and CDR2 YYNGEE. CDR3 protein: CASSVGKNSDQPQHF. The CDR3 nucleotides read TGTGCCAGCAGCGTAGGCAAGAATAGCGATCAGCCCCAGCATTTT.